A selection of T cell receptor beta chains follows, all from one sample in a study of blood T cell repertoires in COVID-19. Measured with immunoSEQ multiplex PCR; TCRdb has only the in-frame clones, and not every one. The sample lists under 85,000 clones, 80% to 85% occurring once. Sequenced material: peripheral blood. The source of these receptors is a human donor in a cohort sampled during active COVID-19. Each CDR3 is given with its conserved first and last residue. The D gene is left open where the match is weak.

V: TRBV10-3; J: TRBJ1-5; D: -; DNA: TGTGCCATCAGTGAGTCCTTATGGAGAGACTATCAGCCCCAGCATTTT; CDR3: CAISESLWRDYQPQHF
V: TRBV11-3; J: TRBJ2-2; D: -; DNA: TGTGCCAGCAGCCTACGGACCGGGGAGCTGTTTTTT; CDR3: CASSLRTGELFF
V: TRBV19; J: TRBJ1-4; D: -; DNA: TGTGCCAGTAGGGCCCTATGGGCGACTAATGAAAAACTGTTTTTT; CDR3: CASRALWATNEKLFF
V: TRBV30; J: TRBJ2-7; D: TRBD2; DNA: TGTGCCTGGAGTGCGACTAGCGGGGGGCTTCCTTATTCCTACGAGCAGTACTTC; CDR3: CAWSATSGGLPYSYEQYF
V: TRBV4-2; J: TRBJ2-1; D: -; DNA: TGTGCCAGCAGCCAAGAGTCCGGGAACCTCAGGGAGCAGTTCTTC; CDR3: CASSQESGNLREQFF
V: TRBV5-1; J: TRBJ1-1; D: -; DNA: TGCGCCAGCAGCTTATTACAGCAGAACACTGAAGCTTTCTTT; CDR3: CASSLLQQNTEAFF
V: TRBV27; J: TRBJ2-7; D: TRBD1; DNA: TGTGCCAGCAGTTGGGACAGGGGGAGTTACGAGCAGTACTTC; CDR3: CASSWDRGSYEQYF
V: TRBV19; J: TRBJ1-1; D: TRBD1; DNA: TGTGCCAGTAGTGAACCGGGACAGGGAGCCTTGAACACTGAAGCTTTCTTT; CDR3: CASSEPGQGALNTEAFF
V: TRBV11-2; J: TRBJ2-7; D: -; DNA: TGTGCCAGCAGCCCGGGGAAAATCTACGAGCAGTACTTC; CDR3: CASSPGKIYEQYF
V: TRBV13; J: TRBJ2-7; D: -; DNA: TGTGCCAGCAGCGCACAGGAGACCTACGAGCAGTACTTC; CDR3: CASSAQETYEQYF
V: TRBV19; J: TRBJ2-5; D: TRBD2; DNA: TGTGCCAGTAGTATAGGACTAGCGGGGGTCCAAGAGACCCAGTACTTC; CDR3: CASSIGLAGVQETQYF
V: TRBV15; J: TRBJ2-5; D: -; DNA: TGTGCCACCAGCAGTGAAGGGGGTCAAGAGACCCAGTACTTC; CDR3: CATSSEGGQETQYF
V: TRBV27; J: TRBJ2-7; D: TRBD2; DNA: TGTGCCAGCAGTTGGGGAGGGCACGAGCAGTACTTC; CDR3: CASSWGGHEQYF
V: TRBV4-1; J: TRBJ1-2; D: TRBD1; DNA: TGCGCCAGTTCGCCGGGACAGGGGAGTGACTATGGCTACACCTTC; CDR3: CASSPGQGSDYGYTF